This T cell receptor (beta chain) was sequenced in a study of siplizumab effects on memory and regulatory T cells. Here immunoSEQ multiplex PCR was the method, and the copy in TCRdb shows in-frame clones only, minus some. Of tens of thousands of clones in the sample, more than 80% were seen once. Germline-derived CDR1 and CDR2 are MNHEY and SMNVEV (reference sequence). With V trimmed by 3 bases and J by 2 bases, 6 bases remained unmatched. The CDR3 has 16 residues. The clonotype comes from a human donor in good health. Sequencing was performed on CD8+ T cells sorted from blood. This rearrangement joins TRBV27 to TRBJ2-5; 10 bases fit TRBD2. The CDR3 is CASSFGSGREQETQYF. CDR3 sequence (DNA): TGTGCCAGCAGTTTCGGAAGCGGGAGGGAACAAGAGACCCAGTACTTC.